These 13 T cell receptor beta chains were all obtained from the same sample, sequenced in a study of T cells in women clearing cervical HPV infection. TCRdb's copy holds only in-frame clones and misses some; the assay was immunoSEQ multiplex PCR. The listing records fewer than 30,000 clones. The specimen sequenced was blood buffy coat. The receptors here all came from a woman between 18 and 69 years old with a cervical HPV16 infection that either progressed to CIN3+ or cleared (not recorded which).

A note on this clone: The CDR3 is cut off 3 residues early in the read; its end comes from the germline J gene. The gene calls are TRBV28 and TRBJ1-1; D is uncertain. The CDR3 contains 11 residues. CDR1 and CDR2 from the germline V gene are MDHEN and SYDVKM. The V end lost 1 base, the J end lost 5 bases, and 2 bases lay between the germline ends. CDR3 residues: CASSLLTEAFF. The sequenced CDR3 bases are TGTGCCAGCAGTTTATTAACTGAA.

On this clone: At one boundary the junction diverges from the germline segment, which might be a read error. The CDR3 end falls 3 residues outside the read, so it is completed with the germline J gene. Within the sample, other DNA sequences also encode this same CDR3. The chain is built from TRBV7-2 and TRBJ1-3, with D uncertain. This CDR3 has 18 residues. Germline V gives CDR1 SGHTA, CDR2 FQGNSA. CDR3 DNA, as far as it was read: TGTGCCAGCAGCCTAGCGGTATCTCGCAGGCCCTCTGGAAACACC. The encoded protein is CASSLAVSRRPSGNT. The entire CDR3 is CASSLAVSRRPSGNTIYF.

CDR3 bases read: TGCAGTGCTAGAAGTACGGGTACTGAA. Amino acids: CSARSTGTE. The CDR3 in its entirety is CSARSTGTEAFF. The chain recombines TRBV20-1 with TRBJ1-1; no reliable D call. The CDR3 extends 3 residues past the end of the read, so its final part is completed from the germline J gene. Germline V gene sequence: CDR1 DFQATT, CDR2 SNEGSKA (reference sequence). The CDR3 runs to 12 residues. Trimming removed 2 bases at V and 5 bases at J, with 9 bases between.

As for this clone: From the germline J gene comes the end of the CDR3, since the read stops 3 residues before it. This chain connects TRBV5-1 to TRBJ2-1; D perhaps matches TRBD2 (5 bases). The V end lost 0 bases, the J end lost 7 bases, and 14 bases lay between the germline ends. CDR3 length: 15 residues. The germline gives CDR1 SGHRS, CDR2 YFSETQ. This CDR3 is CASSLGLAPSNEQFF. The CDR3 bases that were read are TGCGCCAGCAGCTTGGGGCTAGCTCCATCGAATGAG.

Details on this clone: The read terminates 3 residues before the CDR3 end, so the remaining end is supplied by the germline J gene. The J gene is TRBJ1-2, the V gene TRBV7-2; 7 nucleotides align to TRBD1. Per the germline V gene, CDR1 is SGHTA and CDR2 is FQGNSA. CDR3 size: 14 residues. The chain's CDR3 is CASSSEQGLGGYTF. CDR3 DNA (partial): TGTGCCAGCAGCTCCGAACAGGGGCTGGGAGGC.

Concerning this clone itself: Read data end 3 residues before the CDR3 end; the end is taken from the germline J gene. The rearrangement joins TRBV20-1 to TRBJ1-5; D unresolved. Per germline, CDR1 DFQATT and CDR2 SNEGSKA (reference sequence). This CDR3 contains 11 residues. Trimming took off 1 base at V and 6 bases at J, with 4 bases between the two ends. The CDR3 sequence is CSARAGQPQHF. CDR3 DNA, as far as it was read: TGCAGTGCTAGAGCGGGTCAGCCC.

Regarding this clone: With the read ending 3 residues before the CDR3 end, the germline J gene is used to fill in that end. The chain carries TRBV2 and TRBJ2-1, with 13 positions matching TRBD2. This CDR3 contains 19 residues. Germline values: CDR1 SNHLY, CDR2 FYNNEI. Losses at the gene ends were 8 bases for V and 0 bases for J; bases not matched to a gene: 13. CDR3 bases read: TGTGCCAGCGGCCGTGGGGGACTAGCGGGATGGAGCTCCTACAATGAG. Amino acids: CASGRGGLAGWSSYNE. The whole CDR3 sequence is CASGRGGLAGWSSYNEQFF.

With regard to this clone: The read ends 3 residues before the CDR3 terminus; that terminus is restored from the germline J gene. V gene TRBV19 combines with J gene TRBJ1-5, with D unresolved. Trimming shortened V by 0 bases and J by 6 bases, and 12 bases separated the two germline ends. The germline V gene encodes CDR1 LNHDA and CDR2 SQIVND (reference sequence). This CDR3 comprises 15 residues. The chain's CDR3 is CASSIDEAGRQPQHF. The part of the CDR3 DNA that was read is TGTGCCAGTAGTATAGATGAGGCAGGTCGTCAGCCC.

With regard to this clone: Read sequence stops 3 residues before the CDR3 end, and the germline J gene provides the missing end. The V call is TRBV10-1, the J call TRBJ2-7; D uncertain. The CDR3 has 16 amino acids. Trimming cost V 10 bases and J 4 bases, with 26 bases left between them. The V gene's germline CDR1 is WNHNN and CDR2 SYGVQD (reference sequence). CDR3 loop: CAIQTESSENIYEQYF. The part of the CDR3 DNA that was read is TGCGCCATCCAAACAGAAAGCAGTGAGAACATTTACGAG.

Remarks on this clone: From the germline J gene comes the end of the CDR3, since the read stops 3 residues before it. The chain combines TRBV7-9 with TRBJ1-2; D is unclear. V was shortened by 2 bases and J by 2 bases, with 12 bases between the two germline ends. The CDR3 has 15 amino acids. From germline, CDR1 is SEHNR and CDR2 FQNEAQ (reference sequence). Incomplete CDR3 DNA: TGTGCCAGCAGCTTATCGGGGTCGGGCAACTATGGC. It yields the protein CASSLSGSGNYG. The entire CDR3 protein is CASSLSGSGNYGYTF.

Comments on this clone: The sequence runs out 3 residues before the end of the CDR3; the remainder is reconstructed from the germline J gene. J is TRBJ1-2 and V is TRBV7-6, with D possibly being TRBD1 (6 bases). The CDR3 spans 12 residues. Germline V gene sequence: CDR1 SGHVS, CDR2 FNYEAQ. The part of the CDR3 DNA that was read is TGTGCCAGCCAGGGGCCTGACAATGAC. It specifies CASQGPDND. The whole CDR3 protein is CASQGPDNDYTF.

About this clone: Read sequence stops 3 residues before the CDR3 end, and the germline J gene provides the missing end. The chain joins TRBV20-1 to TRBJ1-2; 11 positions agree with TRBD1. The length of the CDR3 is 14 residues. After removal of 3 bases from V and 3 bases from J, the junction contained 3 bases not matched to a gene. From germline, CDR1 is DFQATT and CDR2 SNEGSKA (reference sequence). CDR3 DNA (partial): TGCAGTGCTAGGTGGACAGGGGGCCACTATGGC. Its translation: CSARWTGGHYG. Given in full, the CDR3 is CSARWTGGHYGYTF.

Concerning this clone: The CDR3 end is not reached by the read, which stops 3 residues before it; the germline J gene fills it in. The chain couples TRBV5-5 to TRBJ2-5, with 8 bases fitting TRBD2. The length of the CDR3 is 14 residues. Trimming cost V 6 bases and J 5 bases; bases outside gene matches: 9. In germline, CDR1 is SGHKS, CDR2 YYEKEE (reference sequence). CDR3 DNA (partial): TGTGCCAGCACCCAGCCGGGACTAGGGGAGACC. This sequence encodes CASTQPGLGET. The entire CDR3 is CASTQPGLGETQYF. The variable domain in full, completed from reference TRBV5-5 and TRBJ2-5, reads DAGVTQSPTHLIKTRGQQVTLRCSPISGHKSVSWYQQVLGQGPQFIFQYYEKEERGRGNFPDRFSARQFPNYSSELNVNALLLGDSALYLCASTQPGLGETQYFGPGTRLLVL.